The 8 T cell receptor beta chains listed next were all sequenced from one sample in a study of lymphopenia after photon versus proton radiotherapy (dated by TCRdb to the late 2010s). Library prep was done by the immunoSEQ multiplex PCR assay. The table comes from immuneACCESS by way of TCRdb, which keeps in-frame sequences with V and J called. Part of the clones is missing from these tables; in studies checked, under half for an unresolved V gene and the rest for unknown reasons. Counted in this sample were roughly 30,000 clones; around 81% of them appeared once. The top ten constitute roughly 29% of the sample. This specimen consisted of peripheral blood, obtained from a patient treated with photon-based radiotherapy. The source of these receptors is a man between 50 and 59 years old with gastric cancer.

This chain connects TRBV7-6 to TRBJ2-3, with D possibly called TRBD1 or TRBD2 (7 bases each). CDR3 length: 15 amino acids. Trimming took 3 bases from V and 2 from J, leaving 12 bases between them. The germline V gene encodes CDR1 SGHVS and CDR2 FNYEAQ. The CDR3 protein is CASSFRGGATDTQYF. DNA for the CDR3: TGTGCCAGCAGCTTCAGGGGGGGCGCCACAGATACGCAGTATTTT. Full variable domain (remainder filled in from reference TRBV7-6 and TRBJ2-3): GAGVSQSPRYKVTKRGQDVALRCDPISGHVSLYWYRQALGQGPEFLTYFNYEAQQDKSGLPNDRFSAERPEGSISTLTIQRTEQRDSAMYRCASSFRGGATDTQYFGPGTRLTVL.

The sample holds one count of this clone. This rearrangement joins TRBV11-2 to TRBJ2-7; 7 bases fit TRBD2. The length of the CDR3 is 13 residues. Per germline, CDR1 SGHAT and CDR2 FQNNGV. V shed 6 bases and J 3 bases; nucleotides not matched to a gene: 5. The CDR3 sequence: CASSRTSYYEQYV. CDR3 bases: TGTGCCAGCAGTCGGACTAGTTACTACGAGCAGTACGTC.

The CDR3 DNA reads TGTGCCAGCAGCGTAACAGGGAACACCGGGGAGCTGTTTTTT. Its protein is CASSVTGNTGELFF. V gene TRBV9 combines with J gene TRBJ2-2, with D possibly matching TRBD1 (5 bases). Germline CDR1 is SGDLS and CDR2 is YYNGEE. The CDR3 covers 14 residues. V was cut by 1 base and J by 1 base, with 5 bases left in between.

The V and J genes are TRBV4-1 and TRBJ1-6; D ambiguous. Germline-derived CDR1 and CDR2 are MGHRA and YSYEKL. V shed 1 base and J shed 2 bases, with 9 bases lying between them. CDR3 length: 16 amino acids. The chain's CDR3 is CASSQVKGTYNSPLHF. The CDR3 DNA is TGCGCCAGCAGCCAAGTGAAAGGGACCTATAATTCACCCCTCCACTTT.

The CDR3 spells CASSKSDDRSYGYTF. CDR3 in DNA: TGTGCCAGCAGCAAATCCGATGACAGATCCTATGGCTACACCTTC. The chain combines TRBV7-6 with TRBJ1-2; maybe TRBD1 (5 bases). The V and J ends lost 5 bases and 4 bases respectively, with 17 bases between them. Germline CDR1 is SGHVS and CDR2 is FNYEAQ. The CDR3 has 15 residues.

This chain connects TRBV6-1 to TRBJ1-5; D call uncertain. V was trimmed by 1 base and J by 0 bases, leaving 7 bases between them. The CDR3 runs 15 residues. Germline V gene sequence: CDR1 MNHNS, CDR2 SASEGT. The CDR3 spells CASSEVGRSNQPQHF. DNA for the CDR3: TGTGCCAGCAGTGAAGTCGGCCGTAGCAATCAGCCCCAGCATTTT.

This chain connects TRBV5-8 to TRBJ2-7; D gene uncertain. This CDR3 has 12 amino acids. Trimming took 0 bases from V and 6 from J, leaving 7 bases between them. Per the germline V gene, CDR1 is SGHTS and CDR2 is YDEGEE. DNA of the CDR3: TGTGCCAGCAGCTTGGGTGCGGTCGAGCAGTACTTC. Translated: CASSLGAVEQYF.

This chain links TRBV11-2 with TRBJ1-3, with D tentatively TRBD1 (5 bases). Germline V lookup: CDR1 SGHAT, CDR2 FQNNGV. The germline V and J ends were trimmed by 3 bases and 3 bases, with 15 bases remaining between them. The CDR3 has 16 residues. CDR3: CASSLRREGIGNTIYF. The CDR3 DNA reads TGTGCCAGCAGCTTGAGACGAGAGGGGATTGGAAACACCATATATTTT.